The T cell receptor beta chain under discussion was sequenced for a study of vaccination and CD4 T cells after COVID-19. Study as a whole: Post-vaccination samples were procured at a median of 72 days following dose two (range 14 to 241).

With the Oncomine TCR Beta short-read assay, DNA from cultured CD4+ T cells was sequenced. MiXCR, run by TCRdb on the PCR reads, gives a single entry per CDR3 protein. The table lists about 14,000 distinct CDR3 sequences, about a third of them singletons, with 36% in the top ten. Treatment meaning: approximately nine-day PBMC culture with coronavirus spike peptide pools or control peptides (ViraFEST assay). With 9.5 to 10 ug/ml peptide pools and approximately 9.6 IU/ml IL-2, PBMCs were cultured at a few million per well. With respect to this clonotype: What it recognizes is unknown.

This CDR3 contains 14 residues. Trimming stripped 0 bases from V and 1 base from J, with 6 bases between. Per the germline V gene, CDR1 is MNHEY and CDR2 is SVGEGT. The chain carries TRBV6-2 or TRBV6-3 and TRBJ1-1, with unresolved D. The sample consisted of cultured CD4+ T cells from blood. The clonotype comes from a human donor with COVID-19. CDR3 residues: CASSYSVQNTEAFF. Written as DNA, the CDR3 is TGTGCCAGCAGTTACTCAGTCCAGAACACTGAAGCTTTCTTT.